A selection of T cell receptor beta chains follows, all from one sample in a study of OX40 agonist ivuxolimab in advanced cancers. The table came from immunoSEQ multiplex PCR; TCRdb's copy has only in-frame clones and leaves some out. The sample holds about 86,000 clones, approximately 90% seen once. This material consisted of CD4+ or CD8+ T cells sorted from blood, taken in a trial of the OX40 agonist ivuxolimab. The receptors derive from an adult with an advanced solid tumor such as melanoma, head and neck, liver or kidney cancer. Each CDR3 is given with its conserved first and last residue. Fields, in order: V gene, clone size, J gene, CDR3 protein. Size values are once, few and many counts, or a class for expanded clones, and some rows have none.

V gene: TRBV6-1; clone size: .; J gene: TRBJ1-1; CDR3 protein: CASRFSFNTEAFF
V gene: TRBV9; clone size: once; J gene: .; CDR3 protein: CASSPRQSHYEQYF
V gene: TRBV28; clone size: .; J gene: TRBJ1-1; CDR3 protein: CASSLGTGTEAFF
V gene: TRBV5-1; clone size: .; J gene: TRBJ1-1; CDR3 protein: CASSLEREDTEAFF
V gene: TRBV29-1; clone size: .; J gene: TRBJ1-4; CDR3 protein: CSVLGRDNEKLFF
V gene: TRBV15; clone size: once; J gene: TRBJ2-3; CDR3 protein: CATSLPGGGTQYF
V gene: TRBV4-2; clone size: .; J gene: TRBJ1-4; CDR3 protein: CASSQEAGGHEKLFF
V gene: TRBV29-1; clone size: .; J gene: TRBJ2-7; CDR3 protein: CSVLPTASYEQYF
V gene: TRBV7-9; clone size: .; J gene: TRBJ1-1; CDR3 protein: CASSLNQGNTEAFF
V gene: TRBV19; clone size: .; J gene: TRBJ2-1; CDR3 protein: CASSIGLLNEQFF
V gene: TRBV28; clone size: .; J gene: TRBJ2-1; CDR3 protein: CAIRSVPPTSAYNEQFF
V gene: TRBV19; clone size: few; J gene: TRBJ2-7; CDR3 protein: CASSITLGQVHEQYF
V gene: TRBV4-3; clone size: .; J gene: TRBJ1-4; CDR3 protein: CASSQGATKEKLFF
V gene: TRBV27; clone size: .; J gene: TRBJ2-7; CDR3 protein: CASSSRLTGLNEQYF
V gene: TRBV7-2; clone size: .; J gene: TRBJ2-3; CDR3 protein: CASALVGQSTDTQYF
V gene: TRBV1; clone size: .; J gene: TRBJ1-5; CDR3 protein: CTSSQTDISNQPQHF
V gene: TRBV7-8; clone size: .; J gene: TRBJ1-3; CDR3 protein: CASSFPGQVSSGNTIYF
V gene: TRBV6-5; clone size: .; J gene: TRBJ2-7; CDR3 protein: CASSFLLASHEQYF
V gene: TRBV19; clone size: .; J gene: TRBJ2-7; CDR3 protein: CASSDAGEDEQYF
V gene: TRBV19; clone size: .; J gene: TRBJ1-5; CDR3 protein: CASIQGGLGSNQPQHF
V gene: TRBV5-1; clone size: .; J gene: TRBJ2-7; CDR3 protein: CASSPPGQDEQYF
V gene: TRBV27; clone size: .; J gene: TRBJ2-7; CDR3 protein: CASRAGLAENSYEQYF
V gene: TRBV5-1; clone size: few; J gene: TRBJ2-1; CDR3 protein: CASSLNTDNEQFF
V gene: TRBV7-2; clone size: .; J gene: TRBJ1-2; CDR3 protein: CASSAGSLKGYGYTF
V gene: TRBV19; clone size: .; J gene: TRBJ1-1; CDR3 protein: CASFGASGEDTEAFF
V gene: TRBV27; clone size: .; J gene: TRBJ2-2; CDR3 protein: CASSSQGAAGELFF
V gene: TRBV10-3; clone size: .; J gene: TRBJ2-7; CDR3 protein: CATRRGQDSYEQYF
V gene: TRBV5-8; clone size: .; J gene: TRBJ1-5; CDR3 protein: CASSLQRNQPQHF
V gene: TRBV27; clone size: .; J gene: TRBJ2-7; CDR3 protein: CASSLGTGAYEQYF
V gene: TRBV6-5; clone size: .; J gene: TRBJ1-2; CDR3 protein: CASSSGGLANYGYTF
V gene: TRBV9; clone size: .; J gene: TRBJ1-1; CDR3 protein: CASSFSMGSGTEAFF
V gene: TRBV7-2; clone size: .; J gene: TRBJ2-7; CDR3 protein: CAEAGPTYEQYF
V gene: TRBV7-9; clone size: .; J gene: TRBJ2-7; CDR3 protein: CASSFTGSRYEQYF
V gene: TRBV30; clone size: .; J gene: TRBJ2-2; CDR3 protein: CAWKAGAFTGELFF
V gene: TRBV7-3; clone size: .; J gene: TRBJ2-5; CDR3 protein: CASSSERGGLETQYF
V gene: TRBV19; clone size: once; J gene: TRBJ1-2; CDR3 protein: CASSGQWGNYGYTF
V gene: TRBV11-2; clone size: .; J gene: TRBJ2-7; CDR3 protein: CASSVLAGASYEQYF
V gene: TRBV7-2; clone size: few; J gene: TRBJ1-5; CDR3 protein: CASSLGQINQPQHF
V gene: TRBV19; clone size: .; J gene: TRBJ2-4; CDR3 protein: CASSTARQGARNIQYF
V gene: TRBV11-3; clone size: .; J gene: TRBJ2-2; CDR3 protein: CASSLKPNTGELFF
V gene: TRBV6-5; clone size: .; J gene: TRBJ2-5; CDR3 protein: CASSYSNAGPQETQYF
V gene: TRBV7-9; clone size: .; J gene: TRBJ1-6; CDR3 protein: CASSTIDSPLHF
V gene: TRBV19; clone size: few; J gene: TRBJ2-5; CDR3 protein: CASRATGGETQYF